Below, 24 T cell receptor beta chains from the same sample are listed, as sequenced in a study of Ad26.COV2.S vaccination and SARS-CoV-2 variants (dated by TCRdb to the early 2020s). Library method: the immunoSEQ multiplex PCR assay. TCRdb limited this immuneACCESS table to in-frame rearrangements with V and J called. A share of clones is missing; checked studies link under half to unresolved V genes, and the rest is unexplained. The sample contains more than 300,000 clones, just under 85% of them found a single time. The top ten hold under 2.5% of the sample. The sample's treatment or condition label, decoded: around 19 received Ad26.COV2.S at low or high dose, single or two shots; several received placebo; per-sample allocation not given. Repertoires of vaccine and placebo recipients were sequenced from samples taken on day 63 after the first injection. The sample here was peripheral blood, taken in a trial of Ad26.COV2.S vaccine versus placebo. The receptors stem from a person aged 18-60 years who received the Ad26.COV2.S COVID-19 vaccine or a placebo.

The chain links TRBV2 to TRBJ2-1; D is undetermined. In germline, CDR1 is SNHLY, CDR2 FYNNEI. The CDR3 extends over 11 amino acids. Trimming stripped 6 bases from V and 7 bases from J, with 7 bases between. CDR3 loop: CASSYSNEQFF. The CDR3 region has the DNA TGTGCCAGCAGCTATTCTAATGAGCAGTTCTTC.

This chain connects TRBV5-1 to TRBJ2-1; D is unclear. This CDR3 comprises 11 residues. V lost 0 bases and J lost 10, with 5 bases in between. CDR1 SGHRS and CDR2 YFSETQ come from the germline V gene. This chain's CDR3 is CASSLGSEQFF. For the CDR3, the DNA is TGCGCCAGCAGCTTGGGTTCCGAGCAGTTCTTC.

V gene TRBV6-5 combines with J gene TRBJ2-6; D gene ambiguous. Per germline, CDR1 MNHEY and CDR2 SVGAGI. This CDR3 is 13 amino acids long. Trimming removed 11 bases from V and 10 bases from J, with 18 bases in between. The CDR3 spells CAGGDGHPNVLTF. The DNA for the CDR3 is TGTGCCGGTGGGGATGGCCACCCGAACGTCCTGACTTTC.

This clone was counted only a few times. The gene calls are TRBV5-1 and TRBJ1-6; 8 bases line up with TRBD1. After removal of 0 bases from V and 3 bases from J, the junction contained 2 bases not matched to a gene. The CDR3 runs 16 residues. Germline CDR1 and CDR2: SGHRS and YFSETQ. The CDR3 loop is CASSLATGVYNSPLHF. Written as DNA, the CDR3 is TGCGCCAGCAGCTTGGCGACAGGGGTCTATAATTCACCCCTCCACTTT. Together with reference TRBV5-1 and TRBJ1-6, the CDR3 gives the full variable domain: KAGVTQTPRYLIKTRGQQVTLSCSPISGHRSVSWYQQTPGQGLQFLFEYFSETQRNKGNFPGRFSGRQFSNSRSEMNVSTLELGDSALYLCASSLATGVYNSPLHFGNGTRLTVT.

This chain joins TRBV5-4 and TRBJ2-5, with a tentative D call TRBD2 (6 bases). CDR3 length: 15 residues. The germline V gene has CDR1 SGHNT and CDR2 YYREEE (reference sequence). V lost 0 bases, J lost 3 bases, and 12 bases lay in between. This CDR3 is CASSLGEREEETQYF. CDR3 nucleotide sequence: TGTGCCAGCAGCTTGGGAGAGAGGGAGGAAGAGACCCAGTACTTC.

This chain connects TRBV29-1 to TRBJ1-5, with 8 nucleotides matching TRBD1. Trimming removed 5 bases from V and 2 bases from J; junction bases left unmatched: 2. The CDR3 loop spans 13 amino acids. Germline loops: CDR1 SQVTM, CDR2 ANQGSEA. CDR3 bases: TGCAGCGTTTCACAGGGGGGCAATCAGCCCCAGCATTTT. Residues: CSVSQGGNQPQHF.

The rearrangement uses TRBV2 and TRBJ1-2; 9 nucleotides line up with TRBD1. The CDR3 loop spans 13 amino acids. V gave up 6 bases and J gave up 8 bases; unmatched junction bases: 7. Germline CDR1 is SNHLY and CDR2 is FYNNEI. CDR3 bases: TGTGCCAGCAGATCGGACAGGGGAGGAGGCTACACCTTC. Amino acids: CASRSDRGGGYTF.

The rearrangement joins TRBV28 to TRBJ1-2, with D hard to call. The V end lost 3 bases, the J end lost 4 bases, and 12 bases lay between the germline ends. The CDR3 is made up of 14 amino acids. CDR1 and CDR2 from the germline V gene are MDHEN and SYDVKM. For the CDR3, the DNA is TGTGCCAGCAGTTTGGGGAGGGATGGCTATGGCTACACCTTC. As protein: CASSLGRDGYGYTF.

The J gene is TRBJ2-2, the V gene TRBV7-2, with 11 nucleotides matching TRBD2. V shed 2 bases and J 0 bases; nucleotides not matched to a gene: 8. The germline gives CDR1 SGHTA, CDR2 FQGNSA. This CDR3 is built from 19 residues. In nucleotides, the CDR3 is TGTGCCAGCAGCTTATATTCTAGCGGGGGGTTCGCGAACACCGGGGAGCTGTTTTTT. Its translation: CASSLYSSGGFANTGELFF.

This chain joins TRBV11-2 and TRBJ2-7; D is undetermined. CDR3 length: 13 residues. Trimming removed 1 base from V and 7 bases from J, with 11 bases in between. CDR1 and CDR2 from the germline V gene are SGHAT and FQNNGV. In DNA form, the CDR3 reads TGTGCCAGCAGCTTAGCACTCCGACAAGAGCAGTACTTC. This translates into CASSLALRQEQYF.

The V gene is TRBV9, the J gene TRBJ2-1, with D possibly being TRBD1 or TRBD2 (5 bases each). The CDR3 sequence is 16 residues long. From germline, CDR1 is SGDLS and CDR2 YYNGEE. Trimming shortened V by 0 bases and J by 0 bases, and 10 bases separated the two germline ends. The chain's CDR3 is CASSVEGTDSYNEQFF. CDR3 nucleotide sequence: TGTGCCAGCAGCGTAGAGGGGACCGACTCCTACAATGAGCAGTTCTTC.

The chain links TRBV18 to TRBJ1-1, with TRBD1 as a possible D gene (5 bases). The CDR3 has 13 amino acids. The germline V and J ends were trimmed by 6 bases and 6 bases, with 14 bases remaining between them. Germline CDR1 KGHSH, CDR2 LQKENI. The CDR3 loop is CASSQSGKPEAFF. The CDR3 DNA sequence: TGTGCCAGCTCGCAGTCAGGGAAGCCTGAAGCTTTCTTT. Drawing the rest from reference TRBV18 and TRBJ1-1, the complete variable domain is NAGVMQNPRHLVRRRGQEARLRCSPMKGHSHVYWYRQLPEEGLKFMVYLQKENIIDESGMPKERFSAEFPKEGPSILRIQQVVRGDSAAYFCASSQSGKPEAFFGQGTRLTVV.

The genes are TRBV5-1 and TRBJ2-1; a weak D match, TRBD1 (7 bases). The CDR3 has 13 amino acids. Trimming cost V 4 bases and J 8 bases, with 13 bases left between them. The germline V gene has CDR1 SGHRS and CDR2 YFSETQ. CDR3 protein: CASSHPRGDEQFF. CDR3 sequence (DNA): TGCGCCAGCAGCCACCCCAGGGGGGATGAGCAGTTCTTC.

Concerning this clone: This sample includes further DNA sequences coding for the same CDR3. V gene TRBV5-1 combines with J gene TRBJ2-5; 8 positions match TRBD2. The CDR3 length is 16 residues. CDR1 is SGHRS, CDR2 YFSETQ, per germline. Trimming removed 0 bases from V and 5 bases from J; junction bases left unmatched: 9. CDR3 sequence (DNA): TGCGCCAGCAGCTTGGGTCAGCGGGGGTGGGGGGAGACCCAGTACTTC. Protein: CASSLGQRGWGETQYF.

The chain carries TRBV3-1 (or the pseudogene TRBV3-2) and TRBJ2-3; D tentatively fits TRBD1 or TRBD2 (6 bases each). Germline assignment: CDR1 LGHDT and CDR2 YNNKEL (reference sequence). Trimming stripped 5 bases from V and 1 base from J, with 10 bases between. The CDR3 spans 14 residues. The DNA of the CDR3 is TGTGCCAGCAGCGGGGGCGGGGGCACAGATACGCAGTATTTT. It yields the protein CASSGGGGTDTQYF.

The chain carries TRBV5-5 and TRBJ1-2; 11 bases agree with TRBD1. V was pared by 4 bases and J by 5 bases, with 13 bases of the junction left unmatched. CDR1 is SGHKS, CDR2 YYEKEE, per germline (reference sequence). The CDR3 extends over 17 amino acids. CDR3 bases: TGTGCCAGCAGCCACTTTTCCGGGACAGGGGGAGGGTATGGCTACACCTTC. As protein: CASSHFSGTGGGYGYTF. Full variable domain (outside the CDR3, taken from reference TRBV5-5 and TRBJ1-2): DAGVTQSPTHLIKTRGQQVTLRCSPISGHKSVSWYQQVLGQGPQFIFQYYEKEERGRGNFPDRFSARQFPNYSSELNVNALLLGDSALYLCASSHFSGTGGGYGYTFGSGTRLTVV.

This chain links TRBV27 with TRBJ2-3, with D possibly matching TRBD1 (6 bases). Trimming removed 0 bases at V and 8 bases at J, with 21 bases between. Per germline, CDR1 MNHEY and CDR2 SMNVEV (reference sequence). The CDR3 covers 17 residues. The CDR3 reads CASSLSTGGLAGVTQYF. The CDR3 DNA follows: TGTGCCAGCAGTTTATCGACTGGGGGCCTCGCGGGTGTTACGCAGTATTTT.

Here the CDR3 reads CASSPTGGSGHNSPLHF. The CDR3 nucleotides read TGTGCCAGCTCACCAACCGGGGGGTCAGGCCATAATTCACCCCTCCACTTT. V gene TRBV18 combines with J gene TRBJ1-6; weak D call: TRBD1 (5 bases). Looked up from germline, CDR1 is KGHSH and CDR2 is LQKENI. The CDR3 extends over 17 amino acids. The germline V and J ends were trimmed by 2 bases and 5 bases, with 16 bases remaining between them.

V is TRBV11-3 and J is TRBJ2-3; either TRBD1 or TRBD2 may supply D (5 bases each). The germline CDR1 and CDR2 sequences are SGHNT and YENEEA. The CDR3 extends over 14 amino acids. The V gene lost 4 bases and the J gene lost 0 bases, with 8 bases spanning the gap. The CDR3 DNA reads TGTGCCAGCAGCTCCAGGGACAGCACAGATACGCAGTATTTT. Translated, it gives CASSSRDSTDTQYF.

The rearrangement joins TRBV4-1 to TRBJ1-2; weak D call: TRBD1 (5 bases). The CDR3 is 15 residues long. The V end was cut by 6 bases, the J end by 6 bases, with 20 bases between. Germline-derived CDR1 and CDR2 are MGHRA and YSYEKL. CDR3 protein: CASRGRAVAENGYTF. The CDR3 DNA reads as TGCGCCAGCAGAGGCAGGGCAGTAGCTGAAAATGGCTACACCTTC.

The chain is built from TRBV6-5 and TRBJ1-5; D is undetermined. Germline V gene lookup returns CDR1 MNHEY and CDR2 SVGAGI. V was clipped by 0 bases and J by 6 bases, with 6 bases between them. The CDR3 runs 13 residues. The DNA of the CDR3 is TGTGCCAGCAGTTACTCAGGCCGTCAGCCCCAGCATTTT. Translating gives CASSYSGRQPQHF.

The V call is TRBV25-1, the J call TRBJ2-1; the match to TRBD2 covers 7 bases. The CDR3 runs to 16 residues. V lost 3 bases to trimming and J lost 0 bases; unmatched junction nucleotides: 5. From germline, CDR1 is MGHDK and CDR2 SYGVNS. The chain's CDR3 is CASSDPAGSSYNEQFF. The CDR3 DNA reads TGTGCCAGCAGTGACCCAGCGGGGAGCTCCTACAATGAGCAGTTCTTC.

The J gene is TRBJ1-2, the V gene TRBV30; TRBD1 is a possible D gene (6 bases). The CDR3 totals 12 residues. CDR1 and CDR2 (germline): GTSNPN, SVGIG (reference sequence). Deletions cut 6 bases from V and 6 bases from J, with 14 bases between. CDR3 loop: CACPTRGNGYTF. DNA of the CDR3: TGTGCCTGTCCCACCAGGGGAAATGGCTACACCTTC.

The chain employs TRBV27 and TRBJ1-3, with no clear D. The ends were cut back, 5 bases at V and 0 bases at J, with 14 bases in the middle. The CDR3 covers 16 residues. Germline CDR1 MNHEY, CDR2 SMNVEV (reference sequence). CDR3 nucleotide sequence: TGTGCCAGCAGTCCCCTGGCAAAGACCTCTGGAAACACCATATATTTT. Translated, it gives CASSPLAKTSGNTIYF.